These 20 T cell receptor beta chains were sequenced from one sample in a study of CD8 T cells in Susac syndrome. The RNA, roughly 0.5 to 1 ug, was put through reverse transcription using random hexamers. Each CDR3 protein is one row after TCRdb ran MiXCR on the immunoSEQ multiplex PCR reads. The sample consists of around 150,000 distinct CDR3 sequences, around 94% of them appearing once. Sequenced: CD4+ T cells from PBMCs. Receptors were obtained from a human donor in good health.

The V gene is TRBV14, the J gene TRBJ2-7; no firm D call. Looked up from germline, CDR1 is SGHDN and CDR2 is FVKESK. V was clipped by 0 bases and J by 5 bases, with 11 bases between them. This CDR3 comprises 14 residues. The CDR3 DNA reads TGTGCCAGCAGCCAAGACTACAATCCCAACGAGCAGTACTTC. Its translation is CASSQDYNPNEQYF. The complete variable domain, with remaining parts taken from reference TRBV14 and TRBJ2-7, reads EAGVTQFPSHSVIEKGQTVTLRCDPISGHDNLYWYRRVMGKEIKFLLHFVKESKQDESGMPNNRFLAERTGGTYSTLKVQPAELEDSGVYFCASSQDYNPNEQYFGPGTRLTVT.

The chain carries TRBV11-2 and TRBJ1-5; weak D call: TRBD1 (5 bases). CDR1 SGHAT and CDR2 FQNNGV come from the germline V gene. This CDR3 has 15 amino acids. Trimming removed 0 bases at V and 2 bases at J, with 8 bases between. The CDR3 nucleotides are TGTGCCAGCAGCTTAGATGGGGGTCGCAATCAGCCCCAGCATTTT. Its protein product is CASSLDGGRNQPQHF.

The chain carries TRBV29-1 and TRBJ1-1, with D tentatively TRBD1 (5 bases). V was shortened by 7 bases and J by 6 bases, with 18 bases between the two germline ends. Germline loops: CDR1 SQVTM, CDR2 ANQGSEA. The CDR3 sequence is 13 residues long. The CDR3 sequence: CSAGRGGSAEAFF. CDR3 in DNA: TGCAGCGCTGGAAGGGGAGGAAGCGCTGAAGCTTTCTTT.

The chain uses TRBV27 and TRBJ2-7; 7 bases fit TRBD1. V was pared by 5 bases and J by 4 bases, with 5 bases of the junction left unmatched. Germline V CDR1 and CDR2: MNHEY, SMNVEV (reference sequence). This CDR3 comprises 13 residues. The CDR3 nucleotides are TGTGCCAGCAGTACCCGGGACAGATACGAGCAGTACTTC. Its protein product is CASSTRDRYEQYF.

V and J are TRBV12-3 or TRBV12-4 and TRBJ2-1, with D possibly called TRBD1 or TRBD2 (5 bases each). CDR3 length equals 15 residues. Trimming stripped 6 bases from V and 2 bases from J, with 14 bases between. CDR3 region: CASRGDRGAYNEQFF. The CDR3 nucleotides are TGTGCCAGCAGGGGGGACCGGGGAGCCTACAATGAGCAGTTCTTC.

This chain uses TRBV6-2 or TRBV6-3 with TRBJ1-2; no clear D. The CDR3 covers 12 residues. The V gene lost 11 bases and the J gene lost 5 bases, with 15 bases spanning the gap. Germline V gives CDR1 MNHEY, CDR2 SVGEGT. The CDR3, as DNA: TGTGCCGGAAGGGATGACTTTTATGGCTACACCTTC. Translating gives CAGRDDFYGYTF.

V and J are TRBV7-9 and TRBJ1-1; 7 bases line up with TRBD1. The CDR3 spans 11 residues. Germline CDR1 reads SEHNR; CDR2 reads FQNEAQ (reference sequence). The DNA of the CDR3 is TGTGCGGACCAGGGGGATACTGAAGCTTTCTTT. Its protein product is CADQGDTEAFF.

V and J are TRBV6-5 and TRBJ2-7; D is possibly TRBD1 (6 bases). V lost 6 bases and J 2 bases, leaving 17 bases between the germline ends. The CDR3 covers 15 residues. Germline V CDR1 and CDR2: MNHEY, SVGAGI. The CDR3 bases are TGTGCCAGCAGGGTCAGTACAGGGTCCGCCTACGAGCAGTACTTC. Its translation is CASRVSTGSAYEQYF.

The V call is TRBV20-1, the J call TRBJ2-3; 10 bases are a match to TRBD2. The CDR3 covers 15 residues. With 6 bases clipped from V and 3 bases from J, the junction kept 9 bases outside the gene matches. Germline assignment: CDR1 DFQATT and CDR2 SNEGSKA (reference sequence). The CDR3 loop reads CSANKRGGQTDTQYF. In DNA, the CDR3 is TGCAGTGCCAACAAGCGGGGGGGCCAGACAGATACGCAGTATTTT.

The CDR3 nucleotides are TGTGCCATGAGGGGACAGGGGAGCAATGAGCAGTTCTTC. As protein: CAMRGQGSNEQFF. The chain carries TRBV10-3 and TRBJ2-1; 10 positions agree with TRBD1. CDR1 and CDR2 (germline): ENHRY, SYGVKD. This CDR3 spans 13 amino acids. The ends lost 9 bases at V and 6 bases at J; junction bases unmatched: 5.

This chain links TRBV29-1 with TRBJ2-3; 9 bases map to TRBD2. The V gene end was trimmed by 3 bases and the J gene end by 0 bases; junction bases not matched to a gene: 4. The CDR3 has 15 amino acids. CDR1 SQVTM and CDR2 ANQGSEA come from the germline V gene. This chain's CDR3 is CSVDLLAGSTDTQYF. CDR3 nucleotide sequence: TGCAGCGTTGACTTGCTAGCGGGGAGCACAGATACGCAGTATTTT.

For the CDR3, the DNA is TGTGCCAGCAGCTCCACCTCTTGGGGGGTAGGCTACACCTTC. Amino acid sequence: CASSSTSWGVGYTF. The chain couples TRBV7-8 to TRBJ1-2; TRBD1 might be the D (5 bases). V lost 4 bases and J 8 bases, leaving 17 bases between the germline ends. Germline V lookup: CDR1 SGHVS, CDR2 FQNEAQ. The length of the CDR3 is 14 residues.

The chain uses TRBV28 and TRBJ2-7, with D perhaps matching TRBD2 (5 bases). Germline loops: CDR1 MDHEN, CDR2 SYDVKM. CDR3 length: 14 residues. V was cut by 1 base and J by 0 bases, with 7 bases left in between. CDR3 region: CASSLSGDSYEQYF. In DNA, the CDR3 is TGTGCCAGCAGTTTATCCGGGGACTCCTACGAGCAGTACTTC.

The chain employs TRBV29-1 and TRBJ2-1; no firm D call. The CDR3 sequence is 12 residues long. With 4 bases removed from V and 8 bases from J, the gap between germline ends came to 12 bases. Per germline, CDR1 SQVTM and CDR2 ANQGSEA. CDR3 in amino acids: CSVATPWDEQFF. The CDR3 DNA follows: TGCAGCGTTGCGACTCCTTGGGATGAGCAGTTCTTC.

As DNA, the CDR3 is TGCAGTGCTAGAGTGACGGCTAAGTACGAGCAGTACTTC. Protein sequence: CSARVTAKYEQYF. The V and J genes are TRBV20-1 and TRBJ2-7; no reliable D call. The CDR3 spans 13 residues. The germline V gene has CDR1 DFQATT and CDR2 SNEGSKA (reference sequence). V gave up 1 base and J gave up 4 bases, with 11 bases separating them.

The chain has TRBV30 and TRBJ1-3, with a tentative D call TRBD1 (6 bases). Germline loops: CDR1 GTSNPN, CDR2 SVGIG (reference sequence). Trimming shortened V by 2 bases and J by 9 bases, and 11 bases separated the two germline ends. The CDR3 covers 12 residues. In nucleotides, the CDR3 is TGTGCCTGGAGTCCCACGGGGGCCACCATATATTTT. Protein product: CAWSPTGATIYF.

This clonotype appeared once. The chain employs TRBV20-1 and TRBJ1-6; D possibly corresponds to TRBD1 (5 bases). CDR3 length equals 17 residues. Germline V lookup: CDR1 DFQATT, CDR2 SNEGSKA (reference sequence). The V end was cut by 5 bases, the J end by 0 bases, with 17 bases between. The CDR3 region has the DNA TGCAGTGCTCCGGGGTGGGGGTTATCCTCCTATAATTCACCCCTCCACTTT. It encodes CSAPGWGLSSYNSPLHF.

This clonotype was seen only once. The J gene is TRBJ2-1, the V gene TRBV18, with a possible D match to TRBD1 (5 bases). The CDR3 is 14 amino acids. Germline CDR1 KGHSH, CDR2 LQKENI. The V and J ends lost 2 bases and 5 bases respectively, with 10 bases between them. The DNA of the CDR3 is TGTGCCAGCTCACCAATAAGCAGGGACAATGAGCAGTTCTTC. Protein sequence: CASSPISRDNEQFF.

This clonotype was observed once. The V gene is TRBV3-1, the J gene TRBJ1-1; no definite D call. Germline CDR1 reads LGHDT; CDR2 reads YNNKEL (reference sequence). V lost 5 bases, J lost 0 bases, and 13 bases lay in between. There are 15 residues in the CDR3. CDR3 DNA sequence: TGTGCCAGCAGCGTCTCCAATCCCCTGAACACTGAAGCTTTCTTT. Translating it yields CASSVSNPLNTEAFF.

The chain carries TRBV29-1 and TRBJ1-2; TRBD1 might be the D (5 bases). Trimming left V 3 bases short and J 3 bases short, with 8 bases between. Germline V gene lookup returns CDR1 SQVTM and CDR2 ANQGSEA. CDR3 length: 12 residues. CDR3 sequence reads: CSVDPGHYGYTF. CDR3 coding DNA: TGCAGCGTTGATCCGGGGCACTATGGCTACACCTTC.